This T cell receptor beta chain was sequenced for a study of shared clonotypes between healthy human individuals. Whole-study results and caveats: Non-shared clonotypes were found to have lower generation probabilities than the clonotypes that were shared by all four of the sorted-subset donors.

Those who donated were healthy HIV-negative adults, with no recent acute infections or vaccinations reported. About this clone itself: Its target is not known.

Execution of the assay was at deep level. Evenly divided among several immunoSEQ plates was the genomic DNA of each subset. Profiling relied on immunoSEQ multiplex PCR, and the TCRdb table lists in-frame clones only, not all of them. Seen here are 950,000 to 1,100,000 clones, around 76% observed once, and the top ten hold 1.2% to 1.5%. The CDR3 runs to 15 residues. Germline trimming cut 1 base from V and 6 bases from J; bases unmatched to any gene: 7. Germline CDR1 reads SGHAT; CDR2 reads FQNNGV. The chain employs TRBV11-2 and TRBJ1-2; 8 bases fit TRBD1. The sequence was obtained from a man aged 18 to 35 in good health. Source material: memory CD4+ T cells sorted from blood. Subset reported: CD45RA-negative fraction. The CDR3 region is CASSLGAGGLDGYTF. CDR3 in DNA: TGTGCCAGCAGCTTAGGTGCAGGGGGCCTCGATGGCTACACCTTC.